This T cell receptor (beta chain) was profiled in a study of cytomegalovirus exposure and HLA in healthy donors. With 60 Vbeta and 13 Jbeta primers, the PCR was carried out. The table came from immunoSEQ multiplex PCR; TCRdb's copy has only in-frame clones and leaves some out. The table lists approximately 170,000 clones, 62% of them singletons, with 2.5% to 3.5% in the top ten. The CDR3 covers 11 residues. Germline V gene data show CDR1 as DFQATT and CDR2 as SNEGSKA (reference sequence). Losses at the gene ends were 6 bases for V and 7 bases for J; bases not matched to a gene: 2. This TCR derives from a man in his forties in good health and CMV-seronegative. Sequenced input: PBMCs. This chain joins TRBV20-1 and TRBJ2-1; 8 bases map to TRBD1. The DNA of the CDR3 is TGCAGTGCAGGACAGGGAAATGAGCAGTTCTTC. Its protein is CSAGQGNEQFF.